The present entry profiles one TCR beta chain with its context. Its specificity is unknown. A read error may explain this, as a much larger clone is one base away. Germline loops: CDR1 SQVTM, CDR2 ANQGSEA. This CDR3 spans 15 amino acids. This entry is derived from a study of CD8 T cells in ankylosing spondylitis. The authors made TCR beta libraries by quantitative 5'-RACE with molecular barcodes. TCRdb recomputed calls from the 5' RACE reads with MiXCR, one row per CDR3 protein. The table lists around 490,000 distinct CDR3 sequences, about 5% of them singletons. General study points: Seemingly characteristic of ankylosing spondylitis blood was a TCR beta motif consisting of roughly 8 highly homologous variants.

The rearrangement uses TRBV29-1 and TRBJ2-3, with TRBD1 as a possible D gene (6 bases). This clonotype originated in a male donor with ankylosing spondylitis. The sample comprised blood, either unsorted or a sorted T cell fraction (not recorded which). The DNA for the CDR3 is TGCAGCGTCGAGCGTGGGGGCTATGGCACAGATACGCAGTGTTTT. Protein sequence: CSVERGGYGTDTQCF.